This is a list of T cell receptor beta chains from one sample in a study of cytomegalovirus exposure and HLA in healthy donors. TCRdb's table, derived via immunoSEQ multiplex PCR, lists solely in-frame clones and lacks some. This sample contains under 40,000 clones. The sample taken for sequencing was PBMCs. These receptors were collected from a middle-aged woman in good health and CMV-seropositive. Both conserved end residues are part of each CDR3. D genes are given only for firm matches. Clone size appears in some rows only: once, few, many, or a class for an expanded clone.

.,TRBD1,TRBV5-4,TRBJ1-2,TGTGCCAGCAGCTACCCGGGACAGGCGACCTATGGCTACACCTTC,CASSYPGQATYGYTF
.,.,TRBV10-2,TRBJ2-5,TGCGCCAGCAGTGGGGGTCTGGGCAGGGGAAGAGAGACCCAGTACTTC,CASSGGLGRGRETQYF
.,.,TRBV6-1,TRBJ1-2,TGTGCCAGCAGTCCAGGGTCGGTCGGCTATGGCTACACCTTC,CASSPGSVGYGYTF
.,TRBD1,TRBV6-5,TRBJ1-1,TGTGCCAGCACCCGGACAGGGGTAACTGAAGCTTTCTTT,CASTRTGVTEAFF
.,TRBD1,TRBV6-1,TRBJ2-1,TGTGCCAGCAGTCCGCGGACAGGAAACAATGAGCAGTTCTTC,CASSPRTGNNEQFF
.,.,TRBV5-1,TRBJ1-2,TGCGCCAGCAGCATAGATAATAACTATGGCTACACCTTC,CASSIDNNYGYTF
.,.,TRBV19,TRBJ2-2,TGTGCCAGTATGAGGGCGGGGCGGTTAACCGGGGAGCTGTTTTTT,CASMRAGRLTGELFF
.,TRBD1,TRBV6-1,TRBJ1-1,TGTGCCAGCAGTGGCCGACAGGGGTGGAACACTGAAGCTTTCTTT,CASSGRQGWNTEAFF
.,TRBD2,TRBV25-1,TRBJ2-1,TGTGCCAGCAGTGCCCGGGGTAGCGGGGATGAGCAGTTCTTC,CASSARGSGDEQFF
.,TRBD2,TRBV5-4,TRBJ2-3,TGTGCCAGCAGCGAGAGGACACGTAGCGGGAGGAGCTCAGATACGCAGTATTTT,CASSERTRSGRSSDTQYF
.,.,TRBV19,TRBJ2-3,TGTGCCAGTAGTATAGTTGGAGTCACAGATACGCAGTATTTT,CASSIVGVTDTQYF
.,.,TRBV2,TRBJ2-1,TGTGCCAGCAGGGGACTGATCCGGGAGCAGTTCTTC,CASRGLIREQFF
.,TRBD1,TRBV5-1,TRBJ2-2,TGCGCCAGCAGCCGGGACAGCAACACCGGGGAGCTGTTTTTT,CASSRDSNTGELFF
.,TRBD2,TRBV30,TRBJ2-3,TGTGCCTGGAGTGTAGGAGGGACTAGCAGCCGCACAGATACGCAGTATTTT,CAWSVGGTSSRTDTQYF
.,TRBD2,TRBV7-9,TRBJ2-7,TGTGCCAGCAGCTTAGTAGCGGGGAGTGGCTACGAGCAGTACTTC,CASSLVAGSGYEQYF
.,.,TRBV6-5,TRBJ1-3,TGTGCCAGCAGTTCAAAAGGGGTGTTCGGAAACACCATATATTTT,CASSSKGVFGNTIYF
.,.,TRBV6-1,TRBJ2-7,TGTGCCAGCAGTGAGGTGTCAGGGGAATACTTC,CASSEVSGEYF
.,.,TRBV10-3,TRBJ1-2,TGTGCCATCAGTTTGGACAGCTATGGCTACACCTTC,CAISLDSYGYTF
.,TRBD2,TRBV27,TRBJ2-2,TGTGCCAGCAGTTTAGGAGGCGGGAGAAACACCGGGGAGCTGTTTTTT,CASSLGGGRNTGELFF
.,TRBD2,TRBV4-2,TRBJ2-1,TGTGCCAGCAGCCAAGAACAGCTAGCGGGAGCTGACGAGCAGTTCTTC,CASSQEQLAGADEQFF
.,TRBD2,TRBV28,TRBJ2-7,TGTGCCAGCGGTCGGGGGGTAGGCTACGAGCAGTACTTC,CASGRGVGYEQYF
.,.,TRBV28,TRBJ1-2,TGTGCCAGCAGTTTCAGGTCTCTCGGGGTCGGTGGCTACACCTTC,CASSFRSLGVGGYTF
medium-sized,.,TRBV2,TRBJ1-1,TGTGCCAGCAGTGTCTCGCAGCGTGAAGCTTTCTTT,CASSVSQREAFF
.,.,TRBV28,TRBJ1-5,TGTGCCAGCAGTTTGAGAGGCTTCACTCAGCCCCAGCATTTT,CASSLRGFTQPQHF
.,TRBD2,TRBV27,TRBJ2-3,TGTGCCAGCAGTTTATCGGGACTAGCGGGGGGGCCGACAGATACGCAGTATTTT,CASSLSGLAGGPTDTQYF
.,TRBD2,TRBV6-1,TRBJ2-3,TGTGCCAGCAGTGAACTAGCGGGGGGTGTAGATACGCAGTATTTT,CASSELAGGVDTQYF
.,TRBD1,TRBV6-6,TRBJ1-6,TGTGCCAGCAGACTGACAGGGTCGAATTCACCCCTCCACTTT,CASRLTGSNSPLHF
.,.,TRBV11-2,TRBJ2-7,TGTGCCAGCAGCTTAGGAGTAACGGGTTACGAGCAGTACTTC,CASSLGVTGYEQYF
.,TRBD2,TRBV27,TRBJ2-7,TGTGCCAGCAAAAGATCAGGCGGGGGAACTATCTACGAGCAGTACTTC,CASKRSGGGTIYEQYF
.,TRBD1,TRBV5-1,TRBJ2-1,TGCGCCAGCAGCTTGACCAGGACAGGGGACAATGAGCAGTTCTTC,CASSLTRTGDNEQFF
.,TRBD1,TRBV7-2,TRBJ1-2,TGTGCCAGCAGCTTCGCGACAGGGAGCTATGGCTACACCTTC,CASSFATGSYGYTF
.,.,TRBV27,TRBJ2-3,TGTGCCAGCAGTCTGGGCCCCCCAGATACGCAGTATTTT,CASSLGPPDTQYF
.,.,TRBV4-3,TRBJ1-1,TGCGCCAGCAGCTACGGGTGGACTGAAGCTTTCTTT,CASSYGWTEAFF
.,TRBD1,TRBV7-3,TRBJ1-1,TGTGCCAGCAAGTGGTTGGACAGGGTTTTGTTTGTAGCTTTCTTT,CASKWLDRVLFVAFF
.,.,TRBV5-1,TRBJ1-2,TGCGCCAGCAGCTTGAGTTCACAGGGATTAGGTGGCTACACCTTC,CASSLSSQGLGGYTF
.,.,TRBV6-1,TRBJ1-1,TGTGCCAGCAGTGAAATTATAGGGAGGAACACTGAAGCTTTCTTT,CASSEIIGRNTEAFF
.,TRBD2,TRBV9,TRBJ2-1,TGTGCCAGCAGCGTTAGCGGGAGGAAGGACAATGAGCAGTTCTTC,CASSVSGRKDNEQFF
.,.,TRBV5-1,TRBJ2-5,TGCGCCAGCAGCCCCTCCACAGGTATTCAAGAGACCCAGTACTTC,CASSPSTGIQETQYF
.,TRBD1,TRBV27,TRBJ2-7,TGTGCCAGCAGTGATTGGGACAGGGGTTCATACGAGCAGTACTTC,CASSDWDRGSYEQYF
.,.,TRBV19,TRBJ1-2,TGTGCCAGTAGTACCCCAAGAAACTGGTTCTATGGCTACACCTTC,CASSTPRNWFYGYTF
.,TRBD1,TRBV27,TRBJ1-2,TGTGCCAGCAGGATGAACGACAGGGCTTATGGCTACACCTTC,CASRMNDRAYGYTF
.,.,TRBV10-2,TRBJ2-5,TGCGCCAGCAGTGTTCAATCGGGACAAGAGACCCAGTACTTC,CASSVQSGQETQYF
.,TRBD2,TRBV9,TRBJ2-2,TGTGCCAGCAGCGGAGGACTAGCGGGAGATAAGCCGCAGGAGCTGTTTTTT,CASSGGLAGDKPQELFF
.,.,TRBV6-5,TRBJ1-6,TGTGCCAGCGCCAGGGGCTCCTATAATTCACCCCTCCACTTT,CASARGSYNSPLHF
.,.,TRBV28,TRBJ2-2,TGTGCCAGCAGTCTGGGGGGAGCCGGGGAGCTGTTTTTT,CASSLGGAGELFF
.,TRBD1,TRBV11-1,TRBJ1-5,TGTGCCAGCAGTATCGGGACAGGGGTAAATCAGCCCCAGCATTTT,CASSIGTGVNQPQHF
.,.,TRBV19,TRBJ1-2,TGTGCCAGTAGTTTAGGGCCTAACTATGGCTACACCTTC,CASSLGPNYGYTF
.,TRBD1,TRBV10-3,TRBJ2-7,TGTGCCATCACCGCCGGACAGGGGGCGGATTCCTACGAGCAGTACTTC,CAITAGQGADSYEQYF
.,TRBD1,TRBV19,TRBJ1-5,TGTGCCAGTAGTGCGGGGACAGTCGTGAGCAATCAGCCCCAGCATTTT,CASSAGTVVSNQPQHF